This T cell receptor (beta chain) was recovered during a study of CXCR3-negative and CXCR3-positive naive CD8 T cells. Study-level points and caveats: Diversity proved comparably high across both naive subsets and much lower in memory CD8+ cells. Greater hydrophobicity was found in TRB CDR3s of CXCR3-positive naive cells than of CXCR3-negative naive cells.

Notes on this clonotype: The antigen is undetermined.

The study made its TRB cDNA libraries by 5' RACE, adding UMI labels. TCRdb reprocessed the 5' RACE reads and stores each CDR3 protein as one record, lacking DNA. The specimen's table records 150,000 to 180,000 distinct CDR3 sequences. In germline, CDR1 is LGHNA, CDR2 YSLEER. The CDR3 extends over 17 amino acids. This sequence was found in a human donor in good health. Some clones in this sample may be carry-over from other donors' samples. The specimen was naive CXCR3+ CD8+ T cells from blood. Subset given: CD45RO-CCR7+CD27+CD95- naive CD8+ T cells expressing CXCR3 (TNR3+). This sequence joins TRBV4-3 and TRBJ2-3; without DNA, the TCRdb call of TRBD2 cannot be checked. The CDR3 here is CASSQDPAGSYTDTQYF.